This T cell receptor beta chain was profiled in a study of blood T cell repertoires in COVID-19. On the study more broadly: COVID-19 samples, acute and convalescent, were from the United States, Italy and Spain. In each case, the material was cDNA or gDNA derived from T cells, B-cell-depleted T cells, or PBMCs.

This clone was detected only once. It is unclear where the CDR3 begins or ends on the DNA, so no DNA is shown, and the CDR3 is as TCRdb lists it. Per the original methods: Scientists estimated how many nucleated cells there were by amplifying reference gene primers. TCRdb's table, derived via immunoSEQ multiplex PCR, lists solely in-frame clones and lacks some. The V and J calls and clone size were taken over from that table, and D and trimming were inferred from the DNA. The sample shows about 160,000 clones, roughly 81% of them seen only once. Inclusive of both ends, the CDR3 amounts to 13 amino acids. Germline values: CDR1 GTSNPN, CDR2 SVGIG (reference sequence).

This chain connects TRBV30 to TRBJ1-2; the D call in the table, TRBD1, was not verified against the DNA. This sequence was found in a man aged 40-49 years who had recovered from COVID-19. The sequenced material came from peripheral blood. CDR3 loop: CAWSVGTGSPVGF.